The 23 T cell receptor beta chains in this list originate from one sample, sequenced in a study of Graves' ophthalmopathy and Graves' hyperthyroidism. Researchers took RNA transcripts and amplified TCR beta CDR3 regions from them. HTBI primers were employed in first-round RT-PCR, then a second-round multiplex PCR followed. TCRdb passed the multiplex PCR reads through MiXCR, listing each CDR3 protein once. The sample records about 210,000 distinct CDR3 sequences, under 30% being singletons. The sample taken for sequencing was peripheral blood. The receptors originated from a middle-aged man with Graves' ophthalmopathy.

This clonotype was seen ten or more times. The rearrangement uses TRBV12-3 or TRBV12-4 and TRBJ1-5; no reliable D call. The CDR3 consists of 15 residues. V lost 4 bases and J 4 bases, leaving 14 bases between the germline ends. In nucleotides, the CDR3 is TGTGCCAGCAGTTACCACGCCTCTCAAAATCAGCCCCAGCATTTT. This encodes CASSYHASQNQPQHF.

This clonotype was observed many times. The genes are TRBV20-1 and TRBJ1-2; a possible D gene is TRBD1 (6 bases). The CDR3 is made up of 13 amino acids. Deletions cut 6 bases from V and 4 bases from J, with 15 bases between. Germline V CDR1 and CDR2: DFQATT, SNEGSKA (reference sequence). The CDR3 DNA follows: TGCAGTGCCGTAGGGGGGCGCGTCTATGGCTACACCTTC. Protein sequence: CSAVGGRVYGYTF.

With regard to this clonotype: At one end, the junction sequence differs from germline, possibly due to a read error. This chain links TRBV6-1 with TRBJ1-1; weak D call: TRBD1 (5 bases). Germline V gene lookup returns CDR1 MNHNS and CDR2 SASEGT. This CDR3 contains 17 residues. The CDR3 DNA sequence: TGTGCCAGCGCTTTTGGCTCACAAGGCATAAAGGACACTGTAGCTTTCTTT. Amino acid sequence: CASAFGSQGIKDTVAFF.

This clonotype was seen repeatedly, ten times or more. CDR3 in DNA: TGCAGTGCCGATGTGGGACAACGCTACGAGCAGTACTTC. Its protein product is CSADVGQRYEQYF. V gene TRBV20-1 combines with J gene TRBJ2-7; possible D gene TRBD1, 6 bases. Trimming left V 6 bases short and J 3 bases short, with 15 bases between. The CDR3 sequence is 13 residues long. CDR1 and CDR2 from the germline V gene are DFQATT and SNEGSKA (reference sequence).

This clonotype was recorded at least ten times. V gene TRBV20-1 combines with J gene TRBJ1-1, with TRBD1 matching 8 bases. The CDR3 length is 13 residues. The V segment lost 5 bases and the J segment 5 bases; nucleotides outside the gene matches: 7. Germline V gives CDR1 DFQATT, CDR2 SNEGSKA (reference sequence). The CDR3 sequence: CSAPGQGGTEAFF. CDR3 bases: TGCAGTGCTCCCGGACAGGGAGGGACTGAAGCTTTCTTT.

The chain carries TRBV6-5 and TRBJ1-2; TRBD1 matches at 8 bases. This CDR3 is built from 15 residues. Germline V CDR1 and CDR2: MNHEY, SVGAGI. V shed 2 bases and J 3 bases; nucleotides not matched to a gene: 5. The CDR3 is CASSYRRTGYYGYTF. For the CDR3, the DNA is TGTGCCAGCAGTTACAGGAGGACAGGGTACTATGGCTACACCTTC.

This clonotype was seen at least ten times. The J gene is TRBJ2-2, the V gene TRBV6-5, with 7 bases matching TRBD2. The germline CDR1 and CDR2 sequences are MNHEY and SVGAGI. Trimming took 6 bases from V and 7 from J; bases not matched to a gene: 2. This CDR3 is built from 12 residues. The CDR3 reads CASRRESGELFF. As DNA, the CDR3 is TGTGCCAGCAGGCGGGAGAGCGGGGAGCTGTTTTTT.

There are many counts of this clonotype. The chain links TRBV19 to TRBJ1-5; a possible D gene is TRBD1 (5 bases). CDR1 and CDR2 from the germline V gene are LNHDA and SQIVND (reference sequence). This CDR3 contains 14 residues. Trimming took off 5 bases at V and 2 bases at J, with 10 bases between the two ends. CDR3 sequence (DNA): TGTGCCAGTAGTCGGGGGGTAGGCAATCAGCCCCAGCATTTT. This gives the protein CASSRGVGNQPQHF. The variable domain in full, with the rest retrieved from reference TRBV19 and TRBJ1-5, is DGGITQSPKYLFRKEGQNVTLSCEQNLNHDAMYWYRQDPGQGLRLIYYSQIVNDFQKGDIAEGYSVSREKKESFPLTVTSAQKNPTAFYLCASSRGVGNQPQHFGDGTRLSIL.

This clonotype was found many times. V and J are TRBV20-1 and TRBJ2-4; no reliable D call. From germline, CDR1 is DFQATT and CDR2 SNEGSKA (reference sequence). This CDR3 has 15 amino acids. V lost 0 bases to trimming and J lost 0 bases, with 9 bases between them. The CDR3 DNA reads TGCAGTGCTAGAGACCAGAAACTAGCCAAAAACATTCAGTACTTC. It translates to CSARDQKLAKNIQYF.

This sequence joins TRBV7-3 and TRBJ1-6; possible D gene TRBD1, 6 bases. From germline, CDR1 is SGHTA and CDR2 FQGTGA. The germline V and J ends were trimmed by 5 bases and 8 bases, with 16 bases remaining between them. The CDR3 covers 15 residues. CDR3 residues: CASSPRTVDDSPLHF. For the CDR3, the DNA is TGTGCCAGCAGCCCGCGGACAGTGGATGATTCACCCCTCCACTTT.

This clonotype has only a few counts. V and J are TRBV6-2 or TRBV6-3 and TRBJ1-5, with TRBD1 as a possible D gene (5 bases). This CDR3 has 13 amino acids. The ends were cut back, 2 bases at V and 4 bases at J, with 6 bases in the middle. Germline V CDR1 and CDR2: MNHEY, SVGEGT. The CDR3 bases are TGTGCCAGCAGTTACCAGGGAAATCAGCCCCAGCATTTT. Protein sequence: CASSYQGNQPQHF.

This clonotype has at least ten counts. This chain joins TRBV27 and TRBJ1-1, with TRBD1 as a possible D gene (6 bases). V gave up 6 bases and J gave up 8 bases, with 19 bases separating them. The CDR3 is 14 residues long. The germline V gene encodes CDR1 MNHEY and CDR2 SMNVEV (reference sequence). CDR3 sequence reads: CASRTIAGVVEAFF. In DNA, the CDR3 is TGTGCCAGCAGGACTATAGCAGGGGTCGTCGAAGCTTTCTTT.

This clonotype came up many times. V usage is TRBV7-9 and J usage is TRBJ2-7, with TRBD2 matching 7 bases. In germline, CDR1 is SEHNR, CDR2 FQNEAQ (reference sequence). V was pared by 8 bases and J by 5 bases, with 9 bases of the junction left unmatched. The length of the CDR3 is 13 residues. This CDR3 reads CASEGAGSHEQYF. The CDR3 region has the DNA TGTGCCAGCGAAGGAGCGGGAAGCCACGAGCAGTACTTC.

The DNA for the CDR3 is TGTGCCAGCAGGCCTGGACACATCTACGAGCAGTACTTC. Translating it yields CASRPGHIYEQYF. This rearrangement joins TRBV12-3 or TRBV12-4 to TRBJ2-7, with a weak D call TRBD1 (5 bases). CDR3 length equals 13 residues. Trimming took off 6 bases at V and 3 bases at J, with 12 bases between the two ends.

This clonotype has a count of ten or more. The gene calls are TRBV2 and TRBJ2-7; no clear D gene. CDR1 is SNHLY and CDR2 is FYNNEI in the germline V gene. Trimming removed 3 bases from V and 0 bases from J, with 9 bases in between. The CDR3 consists of 14 residues. This CDR3 is CASSEVMSSYEQYF. CDR3 DNA sequence: TGTGCCAGCAGTGAGGTGATGAGCTCCTACGAGCAGTACTTC.

This clonotype showed up many times. V and J are TRBV24-1 and TRBJ1-1, with D unresolved. Trimming shortened V by 5 bases and J by 1 base, and 7 bases separated the two germline ends. Germline CDR1 is KGHDR and CDR2 is SFDVKD. The CDR3 is made up of 13 amino acids. The CDR3 DNA reads as TGTGCCACCAGTGGAGGCTCGAACACTGAAGCTTTCTTT. It translates to CATSGGSNTEAFF.

This clonotype has at least ten counts. The V call is TRBV7-9, the J call TRBJ2-7, with 11 bases fitting TRBD2. The trim removed 5 bases at V and 5 bases at J, leaving 5 bases unmatched. CDR3 length: 14 residues. CDR1 SEHNR and CDR2 FQNEAQ come from the germline V gene (reference sequence). The CDR3 sequence: CASSQGLAAHEQYF. CDR3 DNA sequence: TGTGCCAGCAGCCAGGGACTAGCGGCCCACGAGCAGTACTTC.

The chain employs TRBV28 and TRBJ2-7, with a weak D call TRBD2 (6 bases). V lost 6 bases to trimming and J lost 4 bases, with 13 bases between them. The V gene's germline CDR1 is MDHEN and CDR2 SYDVKM. This CDR3 contains 13 residues. The CDR3 DNA reads as TGTGCCAGCAGACGAGGAGGGGCGTACGAGCAGTACTTC. Encoded protein: CASRRGGAYEQYF.

This clonotype was found many times. This chain links TRBV9 with TRBJ1-2, with D perhaps matching TRBD1 (5 bases). Germline V gene sequence: CDR1 SGDLS, CDR2 YYNGEE. This CDR3 is built from 12 residues. Trimming shortened V by 4 bases and J by 7 bases, and 11 bases separated the two germline ends. The CDR3 protein is CASSSQDSGYTF. DNA for the CDR3: TGTGCCAGCAGCAGCCAAGACAGTGGCTACACCTTC.

Ten or more counts support this clonotype. Germline is not matched at one junction end, which may reflect a read error. The gene calls are TRBV27 and TRBJ2-2, with TRBD1 matching over 7 bases. This CDR3 is built from 12 residues. Germline CDR1 and CDR2: MNHEY and SMNVEV (reference sequence). CDR3 in DNA: TGCGCGACAGGGTATAACACCGGGGAGCTGTTTTTT. This gives the protein CATGYNTGELFF.

The J gene is TRBJ2-7, the V gene TRBV12-3 or TRBV12-4; a possible D gene is TRBD2 (5 bases). Trimming pared 3 bases from V and 6 bases from J, leaving 12 bases between. The CDR3 covers 13 residues. CDR3 DNA: TGTGCCAGCAGTTTCCTCGAAGGAGGCGAGCAGTACTTC. Protein: CASSFLEGGEQYF.

This clonotype was seen repeatedly, ten times or more. J is TRBJ2-7 and V is TRBV7-2; D is possibly TRBD1 or TRBD2 (5 bases each). The CDR3 is 15 residues long. The V end lost 5 bases, the J end lost 4 bases, and 18 bases lay between the germline ends. Germline-derived CDR1 and CDR2 are SGHTA and FQGNSA. The CDR3 nucleotides are TGTGCCAGCAGCGCCCGCGGCCAGGGACGGTACGAGCAGTACTTC. Protein product: CASSARGQGRYEQYF.

The V call is TRBV6-1, the J call TRBJ2-5; TRBD2 is a possible D gene (6 bases). Germline CDR1 and CDR2: MNHNS and SASEGT. V was cut by 2 bases and J by 5 bases, with 9 bases left in between. CDR3 length: 13 amino acids. The CDR3 here is CASSEWGRETQYF. CDR3 DNA: TGTGCCAGCAGTGAATGGGGGAGGGAGACCCAGTACTTC.